This is a list of T cell receptor beta chains from one sample in a study of cytomegalovirus exposure and HLA in healthy donors. Generated by immunoSEQ multiplex PCR, the TCRdb table keeps only in-frame clones and is missing some. The repertoire table contains about 140,000 clones. Input material: PBMCs. The source of these receptors is a man in his forties in good health and CMV-seronegative. CDR3s include the opening cysteine and the closing phenylalanine or tryptophan. A D gene is named only where the DNA matches it firmly.

d_gene | j_gene | v_gene | CDR3nt | CDR3aa
TRBD2 | TRBJ2-7 | TRBV4-1 | TGCGCCAGCAGCCCGGAACGGACTAGCGGGGCCTACGAGCAGTACTTC | CASSPERTSGAYEQYF
TRBD1 | TRBJ2-1 | TRBV29-1 | TGCAGCGTTGATCCTGGCGGAGGACAGGGGGAGGTTTTGCTTCTTGATGAGCAGTTCTTC | CSVDPGGGQGEVLLLDEQFF
. | TRBJ2-5 | TRBV4-3 | TGCGCCAGCAGCCTCAATGCGGGGATAGCACAAGAGACCCAGTACTTC | CASSLNAGIAQETQYF
TRBD2 | TRBJ2-7 | TRBV6-5 | TGTGCCAGCAGTTTCCCGACTAGCGGGGGTTACGAGCAGTACTTC | CASSFPTSGGYEQYF
TRBD1 | TRBJ1-4 | TRBV11-2 | TGTGCCAGCAGCTACAGGGGGCTCTTTAATGAAAAACTGTTTTTT | CASSYRGLFNEKLFF
TRBD2 | TRBJ2-1 | TRBV9 | TGTGCCAGCAGCGTAGCTGCAACGGGGGGGCCGGAGAGGTATGAGCAGTTCTTC | CASSVAATGGPERYEQFF
. | TRBJ1-2 | TRBV4-3 | TGCGCCAGCAGCCAAGTTTCAGGGCAATCTCATCTTGGGTATGGCTACACCTTC | CASSQVSGQSHLGYGYTF
. | TRBJ2-7 | TRBV2 | TGTGCCAGCAGCCCCGGGAGAAACGAGCAGTACTTC | CASSPGRNEQYF
. | TRBJ1-2 | TRBV5-1 | TGCGCCAGCAGCTTGGAAACAGGGCACTATGGCTACACCTTC | CASSLETGHYGYTF
. | TRBJ2-7 | TRBV11-2 | TGTGCCAGCAGAAGGGGGTGGGCCCCAACCTACGAGCAGTACTTC | CASRRGWAPTYEQYF
TRBD2 | TRBJ2-3 | TRBV6-1 | TGTGCCAGCAGTGGGCCGGGACTAGCGGTCAAGAACGGTGATACGCAGTATTTT | CASSGPGLAVKNGDTQYF
. | TRBJ1-2 | TRBV29-1 | TGCAGCGTTGATCCTCGGGGTAATCGCGAGGGCTACACCTTC | CSVDPRGNREGYTF
. | TRBJ1-1 | TRBV27 | TGTGCCAGCAGTCAACTATCGGGGATTGGAGGGCAGGACACTGAAGCTTTCTTT | CASSQLSGIGGQDTEAFF
TRBD1 | TRBJ1-4 | TRBV4-2 | TGTGCCAGCAGCAGTAACAGGGGGTCGGGAAATGAAAAACTGTTTTTT | CASSSNRGSGNEKLFF
. | TRBJ2-2 | TRBV12-5 | TGTGCTAGTGCCCCCCCGAGGGGGTCGAACACCGGGGAGCTGTTTTTT | CASAPPRGSNTGELFF
TRBD1 | TRBJ1-2 | TRBV7-2 | TGTGCCAGCAACCTTGAACAGGGGTACTATGGCTACACCTTC | CASNLEQGYYGYTF
. | TRBJ2-5 | TRBV7-6 | TGTGCCAGCAGCTTATCAGCGGTTCTAGAGACCCAGTACTTC | CASSLSAVLETQYF
. | TRBJ2-3 | TRBV6-4 | TGTGCCAGCAGTGACGGGCAAAGCACAGATACGCAGTATTTT | CASSDGQSTDTQYF
. | TRBJ2-1 | TRBV7-7 | TGTGCCAGCAGCTTAGTCAGGAATGGGAGCAATGAGCAGTTCTTC | CASSLVRNGSNEQFF
TRBD2 | TRBJ2-3 | TRBV5-1 | TGCGCCAGCAGCCCGCAGATGACTAGCGGGGGGGCCCGGGGCACAGATACGCAGTATTTT | CASSPQMTSGGARGTDTQYF
. | TRBJ2-7 | TRBV5-6 | TGTGCCAGCAGCTTGAGGGACATCCCCTACGAGCAGTACTTC | CASSLRDIPYEQYF
. | TRBJ1-2 | TRBV6-5 | TGTGCCAGCAGCCGGGGGTTTGGCTATGGCTACACCTTC | CASSRGFGYGYTF
TRBD2 | TRBJ2-7 | TRBV18 | TGTGCCAGCTCACCCCCCAACAGCGGGGTTGGTCAATACTACGAGCAGTACTTC | CASSPPNSGVGQYYEQYF
. | TRBJ2-1 | TRBV28 | TGTGCCAGCAGTTTACTAGAAGGTGAGCAGTTCTTC | CASSLLEGEQFF
TRBD2 | TRBJ2-2 | TRBV9 | TGTGCCAGCAGCACTAGCGGGGGGGGCACCGGGGAGCTGTTTTTT | CASSTSGGGTGELFF
. | TRBJ2-2 | TRBV6-5 | TGTGCCAGCAGTTACTCGGCGGGGACCGGGGAGCTGTTTTTT | CASSYSAGTGELFF
TRBD2 | TRBJ2-1 | TRBV7-3 | TGTGCCAGCAGCTTGAACGGGGGGGCGCCTTCCTACAATGAGCAGTTCTTC | CASSLNGGAPSYNEQFF